The TCR beta chain described here comes from a study of regulatory and conventional T cells in RAG deficiency. Study-wide points: In Omenn syndrome, Treg and Tconv repertoires overlapped >75%.

Produced via immunoSEQ multiplex PCR; TCRdb's table is partial and in-frame only. The sample holds around 29,000 clones, around 96% seen once. With respect to this clone: What it binds is not known.

Looked up from germline, CDR1 is GTSNPN and CDR2 is SVGIG (reference sequence). V was clipped by 4 bases and J by 3 bases, with 6 bases between them. The CDR3 spans 11 residues. Genomic DNA came from blood conventional CD4+ T cells gated CD25-low CD127-high. This sample was also put to use in a study of regulatory T cells. As that report states: Amplification used 52 TRBV primers and 13 TRBJ primers.

The sequence was obtained from a human donor in good health. Sequenced sample: CD25- CD4+ T cells sorted from blood. The chain carries TRBV30 and TRBJ1-2; D gene unclear. In DNA, the CDR3 is TGTGCCTGGACCCGGTACTATGGCTACACCTTC. Translation gives CAWTRYYGYTF.